Below, 13 T cell receptor beta chains from the same sample are listed, as sequenced in a study of early T cells in non-severe SARS-CoV-2 infection. TCRdb re-called the 5' RACE reads with MiXCR, one entry per CDR3 protein. Among approximately 39,000 distinct CDR3 sequences, 9% to 10% were seen once, and the ten largest hold 10% to 15%. Source material: whole blood. The source is an adult who was a healthcare worker with PCR-confirmed SARS-CoV-2 infection or an uninfected control (not recorded which).

This clonotype was counted many times. This chain joins TRBV12-3 or TRBV12-4 and TRBJ1-4; maybe TRBD1 (5 bases). The CDR3 is 12 residues long. V lost 1 base to trimming and J lost 8 bases, with 5 bases between them. The CDR3 reads CASSLGGEKLFF. As DNA, the CDR3 is TGTGCCAGCAGTTTAGGGGGCGAAAAACTGTTTTTT.

The J gene is TRBJ1-1, the V gene TRBV29-1; no reliable D call. CDR1 is SQVTM and CDR2 is ANQGSEA in the germline V gene. The CDR3 runs to 13 residues. The V end lost 4 bases, the J end lost 3 bases, and 12 bases lay between the germline ends. The CDR3: CSVGWGPDTEAFF. CDR3 DNA sequence: TGCAGCGTTGGATGGGGTCCAGACACTGAAGCTTTCTTT.

The chain has TRBV7-9 and TRBJ2-7; D perhaps matches TRBD2 (5 bases). The V gene's germline CDR1 is SEHNR and CDR2 FQNEAQ (reference sequence). CDR3 length: 14 residues. V lost 1 base, J lost 3 bases, and 10 bases lay in between. The CDR3 DNA reads as TGTGCCAGCAGCTTAGAACTAGGGAGCTACGAGCAGTACTTC. As protein: CASSLELGSYEQYF.

V gene TRBV3-1 combines with J gene TRBJ1-5; D is ambiguous. Germline V gene lookup returns CDR1 LGHDT and CDR2 YNNKEL (reference sequence). V lost 2 bases and J 3 bases, leaving 11 bases between the germline ends. The CDR3 has 15 residues. The CDR3 protein is CASSQIPGPNQPQHF. The CDR3 nucleotides are TGTGCCAGCAGCCAAATTCCGGGTCCCAATCAGCCCCAGCATTTT.

This clonotype has only a few counts. This chain links TRBV7-2 with TRBJ2-3; 7 nucleotides align to TRBD2. CDR1 is SGHTA, CDR2 FQGNSA, per germline. Losses at the gene ends were 10 bases for V and 3 bases for J; bases not matched to a gene: 7. The CDR3 runs to 13 residues. CDR3 sequence (DNA): TGTGCCACCACGGGGGGTGGGACAGATACGCAGTATTTT. Amino acid sequence: CATTGGGTDTQYF. Using reference TRBV7-2 and TRBJ2-3 for the parts outside the CDR3, the full variable domain is GAGVSQSPSNKVTEKGKDVELRCDPISGHTALYWYRQSLGQGLEFLIYFQGNSAPDKSGLPSDRFSAERTGGSVSTLTIQRTQQEDSAVYLCATTGGGTDTQYFGPGTRLTVL.

The sample holds many counts of this clonotype. V and J are TRBV11-2 and TRBJ2-2; unclear D gene. The V gene lost 1 base and the J gene lost 9 bases, with 6 bases spanning the gap. This CDR3 comprises 12 residues. From germline, CDR1 is SGHAT and CDR2 FQNNGV. The CDR3 sequence is CASSLGFRELFF. As DNA, the CDR3 is TGTGCCAGCAGCTTAGGCTTTAGGGAGCTGTTTTTT.

This clonotype was counted many times. V is TRBV29-1 and J is TRBJ2-2; D is perhaps TRBD2 (5 bases). V lost 3 bases and J 3 bases, leaving 8 bases between the germline ends. The CDR3 is 13 residues long. CDR1 is SQVTM, CDR2 ANQGSEA, per germline. Written as DNA, the CDR3 is TGCAGCGTTGATTCGGGATACACCGGGGAGCTGTTTTTT. This gives the protein CSVDSGYTGELFF.

The chain joins TRBV5-5 to TRBJ1-1; D unresolved. V was shortened by 4 bases and J by 9 bases, with 16 bases between the two germline ends. The CDR3 has 13 residues. The germline V gene has CDR1 SGHKS and CDR2 YYEKEE (reference sequence). CDR3 residues: CASSPEGPLKAFF. The CDR3 coding sequence is TGTGCCAGCAGCCCGGAAGGCCCCCTGAAAGCTTTCTTT.

This clonotype came up a few times. The J gene is TRBJ2-2, the V gene TRBV29-1; D might be TRBD1 (6 bases). Trimming took off 7 bases at V and 0 bases at J, with 9 bases between the two ends. Germline V gene sequence: CDR1 SQVTM, CDR2 ANQGSEA. The CDR3 consists of 13 residues. CDR3 amino acids: CSGQDANTGELFF. CDR3 coding DNA: TGCAGCGGACAGGACGCGAACACCGGGGAGCTGTTTTTT.

This clonotype was observed a few times. The rearrangement joins TRBV10-2 to TRBJ2-3; TRBD2 matches 11 bases. The CDR3 has 15 residues. Trimming cost V 2 bases and J 4 bases; bases outside gene matches: 2. The germline gives CDR1 WSHSY, CDR2 SAAADI. CDR3 nucleotides: TGCGCCAGCAGTGAGCCTAGCGGGGGGCCAGATACGCAGTATTTT. Residues: CASSEPSGGPDTQYF.

This clonotype was observed at least ten times. The chain combines TRBV7-6 with TRBJ2-2; D might be TRBD2 (6 bases). V shed 11 bases and J shed 7 bases, with 11 bases lying between them. The CDR3 extends over 11 amino acids. CDR1 and CDR2 (germline): SGHVS, FNYEAQ. The CDR3 DNA reads as TGTGCCGCCGGGCGGGACGGGGAGCTGTTTTTT. This sequence encodes CAAGRDGELFF.

This chain connects TRBV5-8 to TRBJ2-3; TRBD2 agrees at 11 bases. The CDR3 runs to 15 residues. CDR1 SGHTS and CDR2 YDEGEE come from the germline V gene. V trimming: 4 bases; J trimming: 4 bases; junction bases outside the gene matches: 5. The CDR3 is CASSGSGGAADTQYF. The CDR3 DNA sequence: TGTGCCAGCAGCGGTAGCGGGGGGGCTGCAGATACGCAGTATTTT.

The chain couples TRBV4-2 to TRBJ2-1; 10 bases fit TRBD2. The length of the CDR3 is 16 residues. In germline, CDR1 is LGHNA, CDR2 YNFKEQ. The V gene end was trimmed by 4 bases and the J gene end by 3 bases; junction bases not matched to a gene: 6. CDR3 sequence reads: CASSLLLAGDYNEQFF. In DNA form, the CDR3 reads TGTGCCAGCAGCCTCCTCCTAGCGGGGGACTACAATGAGCAGTTCTTC.